This T cell receptor (beta chain) was sequenced during a study of blood T cell repertoires in COVID-19. Study overall: The cDNA or gDNA used as material had been derived from T cells, B-cell-depleted T cells, or PBMCs.

In the authors' methods: Amplification of reference gene primers provided the estimated nucleated cell counts. Profiled with immunoSEQ multiplex PCR; TCRdb holds only in-frame clones, not every one. The V and J calls and the clone size are those of that table, but D and trimming were determined from the DNA. The table has 70,000 or so clones, about nine tenths seen once. Per germline, CDR1 MNHEY and CDR2 SVGAGI. The trim removed 7 bases at V and 4 bases at J, leaving 6 bases unmatched. This CDR3 comprises 14 residues. The sequence derives from a woman under 30 with acute or convalescent COVID-19. The chain uses TRBV6-5 and TRBJ1-4, with 7 bases lining up with TRBD1. Sequenced input: peripheral blood. The CDR3 reads CASKQGQHNEKLFF. CDR3 coding DNA: TGTGCCAGCAAGCAGGGACAGCATAATGAAAAACTGTTTTTT.